The entry below gives a single T cell receptor beta chain sequence along with its context. Its target is unknown. The data were obtained in a study of blood T cells in healthy people across ages. V shed 3 bases and J 0 bases; nucleotides not matched to a gene: 2. The CDR3 extends over 16 amino acids. Germline V gene data show CDR1 as SGHRS and CDR2 as YFSETQ. Peripheral blood, roughly 9.3 milliliters per donor, was collected. Study results and limitations: Lack of knowledge of donor CMV status possibly confounded expanded clonotype changes.

Sample-barcoded 5' priming and a J-beta primer mix drove a second PCR of roughly 7 to 11 cycles. Each cDNA molecule, via a template-switch adaptor with 12 random nucleotides, was tagged. Every sample returned 3 million or more CDR3-containing paired-end reads. MiXCR, applied by TCRdb to the 5' RACE reads, yields one record per CDR3 protein. The sample includes approximately 600,000 distinct CDR3 sequences, approximately 59% of them seen just once. V usage is TRBV5-1 and J usage is TRBJ2-6; 8 bases are a match to TRBD1. Input material: blood. This TCR was sampled from a man in his sixties in good health. CDR3 loop: CASSWDRLSGANVLTF. Here the CDR3 DNA reads TGCGCCAGCAGCTGGGACAGGCTCTCTGGGGCCAACGTCCTGACTTTC.